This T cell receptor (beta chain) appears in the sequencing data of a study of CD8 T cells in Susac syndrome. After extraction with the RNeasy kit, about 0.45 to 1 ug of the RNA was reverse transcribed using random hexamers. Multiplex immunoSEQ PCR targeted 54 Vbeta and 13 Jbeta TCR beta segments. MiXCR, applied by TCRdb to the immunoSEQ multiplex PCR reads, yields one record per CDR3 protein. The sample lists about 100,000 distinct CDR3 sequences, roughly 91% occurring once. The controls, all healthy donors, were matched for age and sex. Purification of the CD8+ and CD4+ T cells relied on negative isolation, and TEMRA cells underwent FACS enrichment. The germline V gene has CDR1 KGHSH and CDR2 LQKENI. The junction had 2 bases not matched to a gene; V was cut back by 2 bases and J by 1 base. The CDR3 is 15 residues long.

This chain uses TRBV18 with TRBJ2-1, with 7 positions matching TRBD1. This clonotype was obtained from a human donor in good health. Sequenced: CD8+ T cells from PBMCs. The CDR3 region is CASSPWDSSYNEQFF. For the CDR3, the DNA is TGTGCCAGCTCACCATGGGACAGTTCCTACAATGAGCAGTTCTTC.